The entry below describes one T cell receptor beta chain. Antigen: not known. These data are taken from a study of T cell responses to AZD1222 COVID-19 vaccine. On the study more broadly: Second-dose intervals of approximately 4 or approximately 12 weeks were pooled.

The CDR3 loop spans 13 amino acids. V was trimmed by 3 bases and J by 2 bases, leaving 10 bases between them. Looked up from germline, CDR1 is SQVTM and CDR2 is ANQGSEA. Notes on the study in general: In a largely white British group with more females than males, clonal diversity was possibly underestimated. Once two AZD1222 doses were given, Spike-specific TCR breadth and depth went up. Along spike, vaccine-associated CD4 TCRs were found throughout, with dominance at 160-218 and 743-854.

The table came from immunoSEQ multiplex PCR; TCRdb's copy has only in-frame clones and leaves some out. This sample has about 150,000 clones, with 70% to 90% found just once. This clonotype was sampled from an adult in good health. The sample was peripheral blood, taken on day 0 of AZD1222 vaccination. The genes are TRBV29-1 and TRBJ2-5; D possibly corresponds to TRBD1 (5 bases). CDR3 bases: TGCAGCGTTGACAGGGCTTCACAAGAGACCCAGTACTTC. The encoded protein is CSVDRASQETQYF.